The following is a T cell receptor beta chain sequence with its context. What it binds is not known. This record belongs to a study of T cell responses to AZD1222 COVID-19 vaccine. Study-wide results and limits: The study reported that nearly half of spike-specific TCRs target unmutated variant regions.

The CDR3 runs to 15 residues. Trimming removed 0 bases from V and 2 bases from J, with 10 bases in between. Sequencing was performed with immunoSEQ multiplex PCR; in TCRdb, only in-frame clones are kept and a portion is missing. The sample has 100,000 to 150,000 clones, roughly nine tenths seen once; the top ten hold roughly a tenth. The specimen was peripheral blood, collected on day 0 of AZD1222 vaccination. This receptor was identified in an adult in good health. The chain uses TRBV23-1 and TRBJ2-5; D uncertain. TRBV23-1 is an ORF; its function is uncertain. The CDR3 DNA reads TGCGCCAGCAGTCAATCTCCCCCCCGACAAGAGACCCAGTACTTC. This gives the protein CASSQSPPRQETQYF.